One and the same sample provided the 14 T cell receptor beta chains below, sequenced in a study of T cell responses to AZD1222 COVID-19 vaccine. Sequencing used immunoSEQ multiplex PCR; TCRdb keeps in-frame clones, though not all of them. The data show roughly 120,000 clones, with just under 95% seen just once and about 2.6% held by the top ten. The sequences come from peripheral blood, collected 28 days after the second AZD1222 dose. The source is an adult who received the AZD1222 COVID-19 vaccine.

In this sample, this clone turned up many times. The V and J genes are TRBV3-1 (or the pseudogene TRBV3-2) and TRBJ2-2, with unresolved D. Trimming took 3 bases from V and 6 from J, leaving 14 bases between them. The CDR3 is 15 amino acids. The germline V gene encodes CDR1 LGHDT and CDR2 YNNKEL (reference sequence). The CDR3 sequence is CASSHRASAAGELFF. CDR3 nucleotide sequence: TGTGCCAGCAGCCACCGGGCCTCTGCCGCCGGGGAGCTGTTTTTT.

The V and J genes are TRBV24-1 and TRBJ2-1, with D possibly being TRBD1 or TRBD2 (5 bases each). The CDR3 sequence is 15 residues long. V was shortened by 8 bases and J by 6 bases, with 19 bases between the two germline ends. Germline lookup yields CDR1 KGHDR and CDR2 SFDVKD. The CDR3 DNA follows: TGTGCCACCACTGACGGTGGGACGGCGATCAATGAGCAGTTCTTC. Translating gives CATTDGGTAINEQFF.

The chain uses TRBV5-1 and TRBJ1-2; D not resolved. Trimming shortened V by 4 bases and J by 3 bases, and 10 bases separated the two germline ends. Per the germline V gene, CDR1 is SGHRS and CDR2 is YFSETQ. The CDR3 is 13 amino acids. CDR3 DNA: TGCGCCAGCAGCCTAACAGAAGACTATGGCTACACCTTC. This encodes CASSLTEDYGYTF.

The chain joins TRBV30 to TRBJ1-2; tentatively, D is TRBD1 (5 bases). Germline lookup yields CDR1 GTSNPN and CDR2 SVGIG (reference sequence). CDR3 length equals 12 residues. V lost 2 bases and J 10 bases, leaving 14 bases between the germline ends. The chain's CDR3 is CAWSNRGPPYTF. In DNA form, the CDR3 reads TGTGCCTGGAGTAATCGGGGCCCTCCCTACACCTTC.

This chain connects TRBV10-3 to TRBJ2-6; 9 bases are shared with TRBD1. Germline V gene lookup returns CDR1 ENHRY and CDR2 SYGVKD. This CDR3 region has 15 residues. J was trimmed by 1 base and V by 10 bases; bases with no gene match: 5. The CDR3 loop reads CATTGTGSGANVLTF. The DNA of the CDR3 is TGTGCCACTACCGGGACAGGGTCTGGGGCCAACGTCCTGACTTTC.

The V and J genes are TRBV7-2 and TRBJ1-6; no clear D gene. Trimming removed 1 base from V and 6 bases from J, with 7 bases in between. Looked up from germline, CDR1 is SGHTA and CDR2 is FQGNSA. The CDR3 loop spans 14 amino acids. The CDR3 region has the DNA TGTGCCAGCAGCTTAGTCCGAAGTAATTCACCCCTCCACTTT. It specifies CASSLVRSNSPLHF. Together with reference TRBV7-2 and TRBJ1-6, the CDR3 gives the full variable domain: GAGVSQSPSNKVTEKGKDVELRCDPISGHTALYWYRQSLGQGLEFLIYFQGNSAPDKSGLPSDRFSAERTGGSVSTLTIQRTQQEDSAVYLCASSLVRSNSPLHFGNGTRLTVT.

The chain employs TRBV5-5 and TRBJ2-1, with D perhaps TRBD1 or TRBD2 (5 bases each). This CDR3 has 14 amino acids. The V and J ends lost 4 bases and 10 bases respectively, with 18 bases between them. Germline loops: CDR1 SGHKS, CDR2 YYEKEE (reference sequence). The CDR3 DNA is TGTGCCAGCAGCGGGGGACCGAGTTACCCCGAGCAGTTCTTC. Protein: CASSGGPSYPEQFF.

The rearrangement links TRBV27 to TRBJ2-7; a weak D match, TRBD2 (6 bases). This CDR3 comprises 13 residues. Germline assignment: CDR1 MNHEY and CDR2 SMNVEV (reference sequence). The V and J ends lost 8 bases and 2 bases respectively, with 13 bases between them. The DNA of the CDR3 is TGTGCCAGCGGCAGGGCGGGACCCTACGAGCAGTACTTC. Translation gives CASGRAGPYEQYF.

The chain joins TRBV5-1 to TRBJ1-5; D is ambiguous. This CDR3 region has 16 residues. V lost 0 bases to trimming and J lost 1 base, with 11 bases between them. Germline V lookup: CDR1 SGHRS, CDR2 YFSETQ. CDR3 amino acids: CASSLGPARSNQPQHF. The CDR3 bases are TGCGCCAGCAGCTTGGGGCCCGCGCGCAGCAATCAGCCCCAGCATTTT.

This clone was detected once. The V and J genes are TRBV19 and TRBJ1-1, with D tentatively TRBD1 (5 bases). Trimming stripped 3 bases from V and 10 bases from J, with 18 bases between. The CDR3 totals 14 residues. The germline V gene encodes CDR1 LNHDA and CDR2 SQIVND (reference sequence). CDR3 sequence: CASSIGGSGWGAFF. CDR3 bases: TGTGCCAGTAGTATCGGGGGGTCAGGGTGGGGAGCTTTCTTT.

A few counts support this clone. The same CDR3 arises from other DNA sequences in this sample as well. This sequence joins TRBV11-2 and TRBJ1-3; 7 bases map to TRBD1. Germline values: CDR1 SGHAT, CDR2 FQNNGV. V gave up 3 bases and J gave up 0 bases; unmatched junction bases: 2. This CDR3 has 15 residues. CDR3: CASSLRGLSGNTIYF. The DNA for the CDR3 is TGTGCCAGCAGCTTGAGGGGGCTCTCTGGAAACACCATATATTTT.

This sequence joins TRBV2 and TRBJ1-2; D gene unclear. The CDR3 totals 13 residues. V was pared by 6 bases and J by 4 bases, with 12 bases between. From germline, CDR1 is SNHLY and CDR2 FYNNEI. The CDR3 protein is CASRAESGYGYTF. The CDR3 DNA follows: TGTGCCAGCAGGGCGGAGTCGGGCTATGGCTACACCTTC.

V and J are TRBV2 and TRBJ2-5, with no clear D. Trimming removed 3 bases at V and 7 bases at J, with 9 bases between. The CDR3 is made up of 12 amino acids. CDR1 SNHLY and CDR2 FYNNEI come from the germline V gene. CDR3 region: CASSDSAGTQYF. CDR3 nucleotides: TGTGCCAGCAGTGACAGTGCAGGGACCCAGTACTTC.

This clone has a single count. This sequence joins TRBV14 and TRBJ1-1; no firm D call. This CDR3 has 13 residues. Trimming stripped 4 bases from V and 1 base from J, with 7 bases between. Germline V gene data show CDR1 as SGHDN and CDR2 as FVKESK. Written as DNA, the CDR3 is TGTGCCAGCAGCCGCGTCGGGAACACTGAAGCTTTCTTT. It codes for CASSRVGNTEAFF.